This T cell receptor (beta chain) was documented in a study of cytomegalovirus exposure and HLA in healthy donors. Study-level findings and limits: A cluster of highly shared sequence variants was likely a sequencing artifact. According to reports, the classifier identified cytomegalovirus status with high specificity and sensitivity. Most TCRs appeared rarely, but some public TCRs recurred in many donors. In a later analysis, DRB1 alleles had the most associated TCRs; HLA-C alleles the fewest.

As concerns this clone: What it recognizes is unknown.

The V and J ends lost 5 bases and 11 bases, in that order; junction bases with no gene match: 12. Germline V gives CDR1 MNHEY, CDR2 SMNVEV (reference sequence). The CDR3 extends over 14 amino acids. PCR employed 60 Vbeta and 13 Jbeta primers. The table came from immunoSEQ multiplex PCR; TCRdb's copy has only in-frame clones and leaves some out. The top ten clones hold about 9.1% of a sample with around 80,000 clones, under 80% of them seen once. This receptor was obtained from a man aged 40-49 years in good health and CMV-seropositive. The chain joins TRBV27 to TRBJ2-5; 9 bases align to TRBD2. Sequencing used PBMCs. CDR3 bases: TGTGCCAGCAGTCCGGGACTAGCCTCTGGGGAGCAGTACTTC. This sequence encodes CASSPGLASGEQYF.